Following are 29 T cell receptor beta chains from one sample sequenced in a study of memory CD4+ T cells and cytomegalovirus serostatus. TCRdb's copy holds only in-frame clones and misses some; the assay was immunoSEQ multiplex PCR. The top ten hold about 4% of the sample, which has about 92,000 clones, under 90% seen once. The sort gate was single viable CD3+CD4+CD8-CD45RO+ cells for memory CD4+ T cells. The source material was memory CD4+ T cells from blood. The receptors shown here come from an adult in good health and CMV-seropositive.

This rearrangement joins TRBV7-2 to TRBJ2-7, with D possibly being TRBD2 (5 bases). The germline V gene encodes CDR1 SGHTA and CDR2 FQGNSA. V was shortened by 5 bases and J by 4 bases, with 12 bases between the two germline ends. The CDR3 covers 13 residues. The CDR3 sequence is CASSAVRGYEQYF. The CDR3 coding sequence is TGTGCCAGCAGCGCCGTCCGGGGTTACGAGCAGTACTTC.

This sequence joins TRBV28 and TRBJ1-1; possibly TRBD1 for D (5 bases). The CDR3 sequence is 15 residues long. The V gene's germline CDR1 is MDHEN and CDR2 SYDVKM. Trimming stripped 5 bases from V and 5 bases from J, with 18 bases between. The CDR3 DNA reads TGTGCCAGCAGTACGAGGTTGAGGGGAAAAACTGAAGCTTTCTTT. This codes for CASSTRLRGKTEAFF.

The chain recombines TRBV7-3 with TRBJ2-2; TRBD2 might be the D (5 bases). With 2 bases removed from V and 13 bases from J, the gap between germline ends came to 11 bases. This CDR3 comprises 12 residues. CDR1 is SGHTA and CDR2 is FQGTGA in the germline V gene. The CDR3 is CASSLGSGGLFF. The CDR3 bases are TGTGCCAGCAGCTTAGGTTCAGGAGGGCTGTTTTTT.

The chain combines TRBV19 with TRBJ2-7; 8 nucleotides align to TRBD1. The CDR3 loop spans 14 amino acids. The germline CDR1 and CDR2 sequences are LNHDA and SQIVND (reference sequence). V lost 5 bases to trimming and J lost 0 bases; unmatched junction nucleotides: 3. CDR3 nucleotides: TGTGCCAGTAGTGGGGACAGGTTCTCCTACGAGCAGTACTTC. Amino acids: CASSGDRFSYEQYF.

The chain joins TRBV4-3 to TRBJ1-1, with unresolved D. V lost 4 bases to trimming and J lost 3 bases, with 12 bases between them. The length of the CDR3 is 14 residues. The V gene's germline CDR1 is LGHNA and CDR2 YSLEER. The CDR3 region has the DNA TGCGCCAGCAGCCTGGCGATCGGGGACACTGAAGCTTTCTTT. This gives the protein CASSLAIGDTEAFF.

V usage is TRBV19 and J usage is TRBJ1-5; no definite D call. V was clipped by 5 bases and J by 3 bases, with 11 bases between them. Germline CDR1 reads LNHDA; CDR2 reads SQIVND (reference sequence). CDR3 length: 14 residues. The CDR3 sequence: CASSSQVPNQPQHF. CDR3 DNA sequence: TGTGCCAGTAGTTCACAAGTGCCCAATCAGCCCCAGCATTTT.

The CDR3 is CASSLEWSQPQHF. Here the CDR3 DNA reads TGTGCCAGCAGCTTAGAGTGGAGTCAGCCCCAGCATTTT. J is TRBJ1-5 and V is TRBV7-2; D not certain. CDR3 size: 13 residues. V gave up 1 base and J gave up 6 bases, with 7 bases separating them. In germline, CDR1 is SGHTA, CDR2 FQGNSA.

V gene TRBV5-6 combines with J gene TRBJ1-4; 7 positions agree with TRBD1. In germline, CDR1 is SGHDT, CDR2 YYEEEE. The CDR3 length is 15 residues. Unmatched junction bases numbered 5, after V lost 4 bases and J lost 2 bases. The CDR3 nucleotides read TGTGCCAGCAGCCGAACAGGGGCGACTAATGAAAAACTGTTTTTT. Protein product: CASSRTGATNEKLFF.

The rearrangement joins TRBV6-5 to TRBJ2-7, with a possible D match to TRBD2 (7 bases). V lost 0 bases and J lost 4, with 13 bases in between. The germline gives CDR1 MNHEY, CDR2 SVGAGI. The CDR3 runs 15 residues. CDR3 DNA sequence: TGTGCCAGCAGTTACTCCGTGGCGGGGGCATACGAGCAGTACTTC. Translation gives CASSYSVAGAYEQYF.

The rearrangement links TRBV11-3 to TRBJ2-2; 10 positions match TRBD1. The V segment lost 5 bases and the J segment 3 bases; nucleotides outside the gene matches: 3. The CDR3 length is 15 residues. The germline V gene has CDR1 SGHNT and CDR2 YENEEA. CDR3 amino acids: CASSPGTGDTGELFF. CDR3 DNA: TGTGCCAGCAGCCCCGGGACAGGGGACACCGGGGAGCTGTTTTTT.

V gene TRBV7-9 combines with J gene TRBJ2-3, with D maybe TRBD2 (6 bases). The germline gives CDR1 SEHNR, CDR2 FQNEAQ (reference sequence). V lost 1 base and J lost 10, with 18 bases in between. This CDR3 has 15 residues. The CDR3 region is CASSLELGDSLAQYF. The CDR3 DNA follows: TGTGCCAGCAGCTTAGAGCTTGGGGACTCCCTCGCGCAGTATTTT.

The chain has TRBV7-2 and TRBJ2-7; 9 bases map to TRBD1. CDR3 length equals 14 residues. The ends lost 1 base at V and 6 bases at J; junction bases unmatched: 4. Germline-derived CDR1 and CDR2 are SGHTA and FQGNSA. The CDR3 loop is CASSLVVTGGEQYF. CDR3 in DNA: TGTGCCAGCAGCTTAGTTGTGACAGGGGGCGAGCAGTACTTC.

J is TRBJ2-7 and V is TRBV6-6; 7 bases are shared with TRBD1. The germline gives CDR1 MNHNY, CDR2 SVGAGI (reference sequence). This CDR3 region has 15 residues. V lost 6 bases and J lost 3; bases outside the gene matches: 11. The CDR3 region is CASSSDSRTGYEQYF. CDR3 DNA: TGTGCCAGCAGCTCCGACTCCAGGACAGGCTACGAGCAGTACTTC.

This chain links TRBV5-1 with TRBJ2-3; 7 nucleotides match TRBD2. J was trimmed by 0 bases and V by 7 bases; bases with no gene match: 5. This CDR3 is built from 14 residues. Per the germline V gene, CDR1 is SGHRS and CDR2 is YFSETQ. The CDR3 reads CASARGGSTDTQYF. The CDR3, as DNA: TGCGCCAGCGCGCGGGGAGGGAGCACAGATACGCAGTATTTT.

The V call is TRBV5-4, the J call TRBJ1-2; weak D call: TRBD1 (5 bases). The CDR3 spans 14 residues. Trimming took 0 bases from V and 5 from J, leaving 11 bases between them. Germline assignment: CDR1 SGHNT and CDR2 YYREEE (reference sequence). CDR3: CASSLEGDVYGYTF. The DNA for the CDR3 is TGTGCCAGCAGCTTGGAAGGGGACGTTTATGGCTACACCTTC.

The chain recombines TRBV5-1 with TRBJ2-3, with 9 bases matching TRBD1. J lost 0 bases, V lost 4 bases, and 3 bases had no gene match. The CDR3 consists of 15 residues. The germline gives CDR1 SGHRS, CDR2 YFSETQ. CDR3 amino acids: CASSVDRGSTDTQYF. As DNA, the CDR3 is TGCGCCAGCAGCGTCGACAGGGGGAGCACAGATACGCAGTATTTT.

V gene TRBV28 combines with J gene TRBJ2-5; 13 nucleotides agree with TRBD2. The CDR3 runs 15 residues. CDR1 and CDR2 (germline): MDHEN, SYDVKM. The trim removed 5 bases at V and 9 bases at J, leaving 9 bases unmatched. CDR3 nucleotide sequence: TGTGCCAGCAGTCCCCGGACTAGCGGGAGATGGGCCCAGTACTTC. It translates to CASSPRTSGRWAQYF.

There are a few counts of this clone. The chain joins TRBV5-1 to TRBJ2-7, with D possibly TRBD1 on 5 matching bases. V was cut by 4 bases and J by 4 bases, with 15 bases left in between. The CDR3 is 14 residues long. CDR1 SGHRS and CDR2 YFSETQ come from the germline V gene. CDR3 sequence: CASSVDSQGYEQYF. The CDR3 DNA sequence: TGCGCCAGCAGCGTTGACAGCCAAGGGTACGAGCAGTACTTC.

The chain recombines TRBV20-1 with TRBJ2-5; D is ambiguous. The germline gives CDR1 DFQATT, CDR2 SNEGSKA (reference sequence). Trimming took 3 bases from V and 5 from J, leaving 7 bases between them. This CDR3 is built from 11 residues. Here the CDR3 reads CSASNSETQYF. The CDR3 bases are TGCAGTGCTAGTAATTCGGAGACCCAGTACTTC.

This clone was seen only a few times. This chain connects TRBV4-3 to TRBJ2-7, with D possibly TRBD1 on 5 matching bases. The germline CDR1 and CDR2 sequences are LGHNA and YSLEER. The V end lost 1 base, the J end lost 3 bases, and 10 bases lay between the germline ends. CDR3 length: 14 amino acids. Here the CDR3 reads CASSQVRQSYEQYF. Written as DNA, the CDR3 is TGCGCCAGCAGCCAAGTGCGACAGAGCTACGAGCAGTACTTC.

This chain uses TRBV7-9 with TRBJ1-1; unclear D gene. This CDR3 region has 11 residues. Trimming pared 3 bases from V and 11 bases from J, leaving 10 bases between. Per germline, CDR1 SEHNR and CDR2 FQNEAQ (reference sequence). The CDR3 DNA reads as TGTGCCAGCAGCTTCGGGGTTAGCGCTTTCTTT. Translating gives CASSFGVSAFF. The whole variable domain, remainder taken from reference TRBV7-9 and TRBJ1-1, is DTGVSQNPRHKITKRGQNVTFRCDPISEHNRLYWYRQTLGQGPEFLTYFQNEAQLEKSRLLSDRFSAERPKGSFSTLEIQRTEQGDSAMYLCASSFGVSAFFGQGTRLTVV.

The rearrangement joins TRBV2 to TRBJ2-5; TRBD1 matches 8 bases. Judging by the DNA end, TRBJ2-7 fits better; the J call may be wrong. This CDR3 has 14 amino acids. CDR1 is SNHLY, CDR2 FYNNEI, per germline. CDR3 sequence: CASRSGTGAYEQYF. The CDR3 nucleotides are TGTGCCAGCAGATCCGGGACAGGAGCCTACGAGCAGTACTTC.

CDR3 in amino acids: CASSSGGTSNEKLFF. The CDR3 DNA follows: TGTGCCAGCAGTTCAGGTGGGACAAGCAATGAAAAACTGTTTTTT. The chain combines TRBV28 with TRBJ1-4, with D perhaps matching TRBD1 (6 bases). The CDR3 spans 15 residues. CDR1 and CDR2 (germline): MDHEN, SYDVKM. Trimming stripped 4 bases from V and 5 bases from J, with 14 bases between. The variable domain in full, completed from reference TRBV28 and TRBJ1-4, reads DVKVTQSSRYLVKRTGEKVFLECVQDMDHENMFWYRQDPGLGLRLIYFSYDVKMKEKGDIPEGYSVSREKKERFSLILESASTNQTSMYLCASSSGGTSNEKLFFGSGTQLSVL.

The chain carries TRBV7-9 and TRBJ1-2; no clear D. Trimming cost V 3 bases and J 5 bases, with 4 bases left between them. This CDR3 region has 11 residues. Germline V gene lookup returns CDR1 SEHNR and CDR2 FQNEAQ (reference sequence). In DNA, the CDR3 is TGTGCCAGCAGCTTTGAGTATGGCTACACCTTC. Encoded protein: CASSFEYGYTF.

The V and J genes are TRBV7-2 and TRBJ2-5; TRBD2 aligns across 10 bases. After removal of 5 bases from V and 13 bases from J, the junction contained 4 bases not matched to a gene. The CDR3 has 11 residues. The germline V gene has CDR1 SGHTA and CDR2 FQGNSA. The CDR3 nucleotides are TGTGCCAGCAGCGGCGGGACTAGCGCGTACTTC. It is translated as CASSGGTSAYF.

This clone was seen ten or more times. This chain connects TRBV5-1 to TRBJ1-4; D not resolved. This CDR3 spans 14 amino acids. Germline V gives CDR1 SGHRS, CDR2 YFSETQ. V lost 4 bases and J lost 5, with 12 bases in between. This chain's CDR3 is CASSPTDGNEKLFF. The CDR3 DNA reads TGCGCCAGCAGCCCGACGGACGGGAATGAAAAACTGTTTTTT.

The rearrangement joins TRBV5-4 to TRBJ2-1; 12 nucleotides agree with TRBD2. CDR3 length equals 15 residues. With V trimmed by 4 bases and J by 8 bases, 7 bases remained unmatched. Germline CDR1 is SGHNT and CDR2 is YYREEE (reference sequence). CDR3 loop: CASSPRLAGDHEQFF. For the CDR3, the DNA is TGTGCCAGCAGCCCAAGACTAGCGGGAGACCATGAGCAGTTCTTC.

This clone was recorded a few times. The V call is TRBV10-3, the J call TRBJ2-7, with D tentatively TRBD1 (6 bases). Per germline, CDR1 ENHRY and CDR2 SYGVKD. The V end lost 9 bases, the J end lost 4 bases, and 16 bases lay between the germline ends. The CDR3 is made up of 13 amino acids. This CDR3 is CAIWAEGHYEQYF. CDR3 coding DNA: TGTGCCATTTGGGCTGAGGGACATTACGAGCAGTACTTC.

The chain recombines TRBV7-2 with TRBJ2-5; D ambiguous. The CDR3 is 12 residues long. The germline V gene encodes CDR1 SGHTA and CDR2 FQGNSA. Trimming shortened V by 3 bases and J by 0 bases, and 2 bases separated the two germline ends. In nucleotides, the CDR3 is TGTGCCAGCAGCTTTGACCAAGAGACCCAGTACTTC. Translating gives CASSFDQETQYF.